The sample holds many counts of the clone carrying this TCR beta chain. Its antigen is not known. Researchers took RNA transcripts and amplified the TCR beta CDR3 regions from them. Initially, a first-round RT-PCR of the TCR CDR3 employed the HTBI primer set. TCRdb re-analysed the multiplex PCR reads in MiXCR, keeping a single row per CDR3 protein. The table lists roughly 400,000 distinct CDR3 sequences, over 12% of them singletons. This record comes from a study of T cells in Graves' hyperthyroidism and ophthalmopathy. Patients affected by ophthalmopathy presented a Clinical Activity Score of at least 3, a NOSPECS grade of at least 4, and disease duration below 3 months. A roughly 10 ml volume of fresh peripheral blood provided the PBMCs. From germline, CDR1 is DFQATT and CDR2 SNEGSKA (reference sequence). V was pared by 4 bases and J by 1 base, with 8 bases between. CDR3 size: 12 residues. General study findings and limits: Ophthalmopathy, as predicted by the model, came a median about seven months after the prediction. Through a model of 13 V-J features, ophthalmopathy was separated from stable hyperthyroidism.

The sequencing sample was made of blood. The V and J genes are TRBV20-1 and TRBJ2-7; no definite D call. The clonotype was recovered from a man aged 45-60 years with Graves' ophthalmopathy. The CDR3 spells CSAIGGSYEQYF. CDR3 in DNA: TGCAGTGCTATTGGTGGGTCCTACGAGCAGTACTTC.